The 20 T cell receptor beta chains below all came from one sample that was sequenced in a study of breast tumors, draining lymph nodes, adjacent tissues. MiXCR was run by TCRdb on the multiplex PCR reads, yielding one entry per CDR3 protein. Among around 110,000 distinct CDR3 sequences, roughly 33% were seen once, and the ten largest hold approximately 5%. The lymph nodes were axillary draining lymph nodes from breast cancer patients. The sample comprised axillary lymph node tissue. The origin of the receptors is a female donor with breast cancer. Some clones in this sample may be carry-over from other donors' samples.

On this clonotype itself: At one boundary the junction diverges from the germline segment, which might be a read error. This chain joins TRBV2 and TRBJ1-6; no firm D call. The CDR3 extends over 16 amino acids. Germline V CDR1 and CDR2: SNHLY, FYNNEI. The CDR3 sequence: CVSSEREPVINSPLHF. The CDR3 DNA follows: TGTGTCAGCAGTGAAAGGGAACCGGTTATTAATTCACCCCTCCACTTT.

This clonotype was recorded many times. CDR3 protein: CASSFGGDRGYTF. DNA for the CDR3: TGTGCCAGCAGTTTCGGGGGAGATCGCGGCTACACCTTC. The rearrangement uses TRBV12-3 or TRBV12-4 and TRBJ1-2; TRBD1 is a possible D gene (5 bases). The V and J ends lost 3 bases and 8 bases respectively, with 13 bases between them. The CDR3 length is 13 residues.

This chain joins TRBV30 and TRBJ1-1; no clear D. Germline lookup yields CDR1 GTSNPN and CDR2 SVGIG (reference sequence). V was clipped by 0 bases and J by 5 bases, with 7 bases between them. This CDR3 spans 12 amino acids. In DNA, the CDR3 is TGTGCCTGGAGTGTAAGGACGACTGAAGCTTTCTTT. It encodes CAWSVRTTEAFF.

The CDR3 nucleotides read TGTGCCAGCAGCCAGAGAAGCGGGAGGGCCCCAAGCTACGAGCAGTACTTC. This gives the protein CASSQRSGRAPSYEQYF. The chain recombines TRBV5-8 with TRBJ2-7; 10 nucleotides line up with TRBD2. From germline, CDR1 is SGHTS and CDR2 YDEGEE. Trimming cost V 4 bases and J 3 bases; bases outside gene matches: 13. The CDR3 contains 17 residues. Full variable domain (remainder filled in from reference TRBV5-8 and TRBJ2-7): EAGVTQSPTHLIKTRGQQATLRCSPISGHTSVYWYQQALGLGLQFLLWYDEGEERNRGNFPPRFSGRQFPNYSSELNVNALELEDSALYLCASSQRSGRAPSYEQYFGPGTRLTVT.

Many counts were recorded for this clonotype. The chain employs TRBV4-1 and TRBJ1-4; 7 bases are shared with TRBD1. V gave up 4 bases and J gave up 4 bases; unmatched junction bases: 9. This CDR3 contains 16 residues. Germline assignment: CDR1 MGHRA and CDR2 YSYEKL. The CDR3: CASSPYLTGSNEKLFF. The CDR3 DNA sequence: TGCGCCAGCAGCCCCTACTTGACAGGGAGTAATGAAAAACTGTTTTTT.

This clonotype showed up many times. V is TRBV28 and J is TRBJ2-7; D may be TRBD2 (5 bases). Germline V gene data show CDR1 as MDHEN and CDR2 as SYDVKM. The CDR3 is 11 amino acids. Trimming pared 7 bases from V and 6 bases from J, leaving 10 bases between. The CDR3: CASTSRGEQYF. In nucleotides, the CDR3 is TGTGCCAGCACCTCCCGGGGCGAGCAGTACTTC.

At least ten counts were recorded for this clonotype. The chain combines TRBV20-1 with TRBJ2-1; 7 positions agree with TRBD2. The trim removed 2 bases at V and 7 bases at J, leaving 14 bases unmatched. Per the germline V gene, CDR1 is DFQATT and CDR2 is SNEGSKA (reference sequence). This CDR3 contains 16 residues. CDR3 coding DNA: TGCAGTGCTAGATCCAGCGGGGCTGATCGGTATAATGAGCAGTTCTTC. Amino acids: CSARSSGADRYNEQFF.

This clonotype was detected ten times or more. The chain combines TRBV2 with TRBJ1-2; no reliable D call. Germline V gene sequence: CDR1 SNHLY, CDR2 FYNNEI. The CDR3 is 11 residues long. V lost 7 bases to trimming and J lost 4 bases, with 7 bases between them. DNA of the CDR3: TGTGCCAGCATCGACATCTATGGCTACACCTTC. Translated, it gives CASIDIYGYTF.

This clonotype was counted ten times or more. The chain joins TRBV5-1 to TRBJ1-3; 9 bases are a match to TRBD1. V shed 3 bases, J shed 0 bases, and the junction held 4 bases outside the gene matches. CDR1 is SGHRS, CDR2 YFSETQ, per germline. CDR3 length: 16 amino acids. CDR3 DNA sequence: TGCGCCAGCAGCTCCCGGGACAGGGCCTCTGGAAACACCATATATTTT. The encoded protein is CASSSRDRASGNTIYF.

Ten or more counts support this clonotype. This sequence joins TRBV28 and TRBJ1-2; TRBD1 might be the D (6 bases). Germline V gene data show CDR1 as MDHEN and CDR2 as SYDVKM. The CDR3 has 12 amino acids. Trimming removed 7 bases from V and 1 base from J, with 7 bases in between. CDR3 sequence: CASNRDNYGYTF. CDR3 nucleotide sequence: TGTGCCAGCAACAGGGATAACTATGGCTACACCTTC.

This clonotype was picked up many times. The CDR3: CSAKRELSTDTQYF. The CDR3 nucleotides read TGCAGTGCTAAGCGGGAGCTTAGCACAGATACGCAGTATTTT. V gene TRBV20-1 combines with J gene TRBJ2-3; 8 nucleotides line up with TRBD2. The trim removed 4 bases at V and 0 bases at J, leaving 3 bases unmatched. From germline, CDR1 is DFQATT and CDR2 SNEGSKA (reference sequence). CDR3 length equals 14 residues.

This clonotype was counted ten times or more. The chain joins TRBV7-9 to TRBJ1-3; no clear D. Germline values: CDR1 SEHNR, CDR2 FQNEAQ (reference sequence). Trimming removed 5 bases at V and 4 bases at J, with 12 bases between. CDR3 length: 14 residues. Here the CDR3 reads CASSPTQAGNTIYF. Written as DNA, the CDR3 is TGTGCCAGCAGCCCCACTCAGGCCGGAAACACCATATATTTT. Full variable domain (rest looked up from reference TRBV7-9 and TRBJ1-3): DTGVSQNPRHKITKRGQNVTFRCDPISEHNRLYWYRQTLGQGPEFLTYFQNEAQLEKSRLLSDRFSAERPKGSFSTLEIQRTEQGDSAMYLCASSPTQAGNTIYFGEGSWLTVV.

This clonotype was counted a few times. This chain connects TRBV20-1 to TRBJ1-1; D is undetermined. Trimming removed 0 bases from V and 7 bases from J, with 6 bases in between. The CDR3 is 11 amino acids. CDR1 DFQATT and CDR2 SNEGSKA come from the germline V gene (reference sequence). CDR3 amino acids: CSARDRFEAFF. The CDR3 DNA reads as TGCAGTGCTAGAGATCGGTTTGAAGCTTTCTTT.

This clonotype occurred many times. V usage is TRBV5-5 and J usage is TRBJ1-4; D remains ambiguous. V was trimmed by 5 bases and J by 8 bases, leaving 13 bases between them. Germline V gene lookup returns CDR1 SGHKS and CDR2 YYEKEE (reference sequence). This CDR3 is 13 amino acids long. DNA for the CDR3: TGTGCCAGCAGACGACGGGATTCCGAAAAACTGTTTTTT. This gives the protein CASRRRDSEKLFF.

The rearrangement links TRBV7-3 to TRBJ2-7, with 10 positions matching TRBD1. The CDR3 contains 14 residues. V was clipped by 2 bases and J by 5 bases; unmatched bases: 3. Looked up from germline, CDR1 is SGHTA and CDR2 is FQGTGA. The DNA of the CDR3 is TGTGCCAGCAGCTTATTGGGACAGGGGCACGAGCAGTACTTC. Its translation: CASSLLGQGHEQYF.

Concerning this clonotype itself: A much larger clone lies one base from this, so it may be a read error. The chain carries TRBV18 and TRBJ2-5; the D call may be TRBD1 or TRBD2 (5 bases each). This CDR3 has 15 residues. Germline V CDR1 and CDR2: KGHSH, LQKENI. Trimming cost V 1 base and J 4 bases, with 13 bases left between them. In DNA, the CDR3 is TGTGCCAGCTCACCACGACCGGGACCTCGAGAGACCCAGTACTTC. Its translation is CASSPRPGPRETQYF.

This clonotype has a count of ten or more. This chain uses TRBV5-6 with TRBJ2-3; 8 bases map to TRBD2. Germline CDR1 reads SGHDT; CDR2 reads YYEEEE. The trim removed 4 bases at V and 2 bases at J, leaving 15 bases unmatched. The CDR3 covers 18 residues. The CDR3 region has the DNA TGTGCCAGCAGCCGACTCAACGGGGGGGCCCGGATCACAGATACGCAGTATTTT. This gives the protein CASSRLNGGARITDTQYF. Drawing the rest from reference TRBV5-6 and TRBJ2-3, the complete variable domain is DAGVTQSPTHLIKTRGQQVTLRCSPKSGHDTVSWYQQALGQGPQFIFQYYEEEERQRGNFPDRFSGHQFPNYSSELNVNALLLGDSALYLCASSRLNGGARITDTQYFGPGTRLTVL.

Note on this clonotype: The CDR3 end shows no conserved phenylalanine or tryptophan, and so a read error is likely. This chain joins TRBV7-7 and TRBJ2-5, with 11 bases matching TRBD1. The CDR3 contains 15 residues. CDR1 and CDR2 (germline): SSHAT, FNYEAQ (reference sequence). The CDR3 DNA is TGTGCTAGCAGCCCCTCGGGACAGGGGGGAGAGACCCAGTACCTC. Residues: CASSPSGQGGETQYL.

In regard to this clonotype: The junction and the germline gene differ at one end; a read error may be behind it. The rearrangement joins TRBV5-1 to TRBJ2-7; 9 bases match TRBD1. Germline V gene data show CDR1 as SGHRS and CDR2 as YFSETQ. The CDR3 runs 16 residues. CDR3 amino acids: CACSLAPTGGSYEQYF. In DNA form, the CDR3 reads TGCGCCTGCAGCTTGGCGCCGACAGGGGGTAGCTACGAGCAGTACTTC.

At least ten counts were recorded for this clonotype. The CDR3 spells CSVEGGYSGYTF. CDR3 nucleotide sequence: TGCAGCGTTGAGGGGGGCTACAGTGGCTACACCTTC. The chain links TRBV29-1 to TRBJ1-2; a possible D gene is TRBD1 (6 bases). This CDR3 contains 12 residues. Between the trimmed V and J ends, which lost 3 bases and 7 bases, there was a span of 12 bases. Germline CDR1 and CDR2: SQVTM and ANQGSEA.